One sample yielded the 20 T cell receptor beta chains listed below, sequenced in a study of blood T cell repertoires in COVID-19. Measured with immunoSEQ multiplex PCR; TCRdb has only the in-frame clones, and not every one. The sample holds around 59,000 clones, about nine tenths seen once. Sequenced material: peripheral blood. These receptors came from a man aged 55 to 70 with acute or convalescent COVID-19.

CDR3: CAWSPYLGGNEQYF. CDR3 coding DNA: TGTGCCTGGAGTCCTTATTTGGGGGGTAACGAGCAGTACTTC. The chain joins TRBV30 to TRBJ2-7, with D possibly being TRBD2 (6 bases). The CDR3 has 14 residues. The germline V gene encodes CDR1 GTSNPN and CDR2 SVGIG (reference sequence). Trimming removed 2 bases from V and 5 bases from J, with 16 bases in between.

V and J are TRBV19 and TRBJ1-4; the D gene is possibly TRBD1 (6 bases). Germline V gene data show CDR1 as LNHDA and CDR2 as SQIVND (reference sequence). CDR3 length equals 16 residues. V lost 5 bases to trimming and J lost 4 bases, with 17 bases between them. The CDR3 coding sequence is TGTGCCAGTAGTTTAACCTCGGACAGCCTTAATGAAAAACTGTTTTTT. It yields the protein CASSLTSDSLNEKLFF. Looking up the rest from reference TRBV19 and TRBJ1-4 gives the full variable domain: DGGITQSPKYLFRKEGQNVTLSCEQNLNHDAMYWYRQDPGQGLRLIYYSQIVNDFQKGDIAEGYSVSREKKESFPLTVTSAQKNPTAFYLCASSLTSDSLNEKLFFGSGTQLSVL.

The chain joins TRBV28 to TRBJ2-5, with 10 bases aligning to TRBD2. With 6 bases clipped from V and 5 bases from J, the junction kept 15 bases outside the gene matches. Germline lookup yields CDR1 MDHEN and CDR2 SYDVKM. The CDR3 loop spans 17 amino acids. In nucleotides, the CDR3 is TGTGCCAGCAGCCGTCCTGAAGCGGGAGGGTCTGGGGAGACCCAGTACTTC. Its translation is CASSRPEAGGSGETQYF.

This chain joins TRBV7-8 and TRBJ1-2; maybe TRBD1 (6 bases). The germline V gene encodes CDR1 SGHVS and CDR2 FQNEAQ. Trimming removed 5 bases at V and 2 bases at J, with 18 bases between. This CDR3 is 16 amino acids long. Written as DNA, the CDR3 is TGTGCCAGCAGCCCGGGACACAGTATCTTAAACTATGGCTACACCTTC. Translating gives CASSPGHSILNYGYTF.

The chain carries TRBV28 and TRBJ2-7, with 8 nucleotides matching TRBD1. V lost 2 bases to trimming and J lost 7 bases; unmatched junction nucleotides: 13. The CDR3 sequence is 16 residues long. Germline lookup yields CDR1 MDHEN and CDR2 SYDVKM. The CDR3 loop reads CASSLRLGQGAGEQYF. The CDR3 DNA follows: TGTGCCAGCAGTTTACGCCTCGGTCAGGGGGCAGGGGAGCAGTACTTC.

CDR3: CASSGQGALSGANVLTF. CDR3 in DNA: TGTGCCAGCAGCGGACAGGGGGCACTCTCTGGGGCCAACGTCCTGACTTTC. The J gene is TRBJ2-6, the V gene TRBV28; 11 bases match TRBD1. J lost 0 bases, V lost 6 bases, and 4 bases had no gene match. Germline V lookup: CDR1 MDHEN, CDR2 SYDVKM. The CDR3 sequence is 17 residues long.

The chain carries TRBV3-1 (or the pseudogene TRBV3-2) and TRBJ1-6; possibly TRBD1 for D (5 bases). CDR1 is LGHDT, CDR2 YNNKEL, per germline (reference sequence). V shed 1 base and J shed 10 bases, with 14 bases lying between them. The CDR3 loop spans 15 amino acids. Here the CDR3 reads CASSQARGVRSPLHF. As DNA, the CDR3 is TGTGCCAGCAGCCAAGCCCGGGGGGTCCGCTCACCCCTCCACTTT.

V is TRBV11-3 and J is TRBJ2-2; D may be TRBD2 (5 bases). Trimming pared 2 bases from V and 8 bases from J, leaving 12 bases between. Germline V gene lookup returns CDR1 SGHNT and CDR2 YENEEA. The CDR3 is 14 residues long. The CDR3 DNA follows: TGTGCCAGCAGCTTAAGGACTTCTGTGGGGGAGCTGTTTTTT. This codes for CASSLRTSVGELFF.

Worth noting for this clone: Relative to the germline gene, one junction end is altered; a read error may explain this. The V gene is TRBV28, the J gene TRBJ2-1; 8 bases match TRBD2. CDR3 length: 15 residues. Per germline, CDR1 MDHEN and CDR2 SYDVKM. As DNA, the CDR3 is TGTGCCAGCAGTTCCCCGGGACTAGGGTTGAATGTGCAGTTCTTC. Protein sequence: CASSSPGLGLNVQFF.

Worth noting for this clone: The junction does not match germline at one end; this may be a read error. J is TRBJ2-1 and V is TRBV7-7, with TRBD2 matching over 10 bases. Germline-derived CDR1 and CDR2 are SSHAT and FNYEAQ (reference sequence). The CDR3 runs to 15 residues. The CDR3 DNA is TGTGCTAGCAGCTCGGGACTAGCGAACCACAATGAGCAGTTCTTC. The encoded protein is CASSSGLANHNEQFF.

DNA for the CDR3: TGTGCCAGCAGCCAAAAATCCAACAGGGGGTCGGACACCGGGGAGCTGTTTTTT. This gives the protein CASSQKSNRGSDTGELFF. The rearrangement uses TRBV3-1 (or the pseudogene TRBV3-2) and TRBJ2-2, with TRBD1 matching 8 bases. J lost 3 bases, V lost 2 bases, and 11 bases had no gene match. Germline V gives CDR1 LGHDT, CDR2 YNNKEL (reference sequence). This CDR3 contains 18 residues.

The chain is built from TRBV27 and TRBJ2-7; D might be TRBD1 (6 bases). CDR1 is MNHEY, CDR2 SMNVEV, per germline (reference sequence). The CDR3 consists of 13 residues. The V gene lost 3 bases and the J gene lost 7 bases, with 13 bases spanning the gap. The CDR3 reads CASSLTGMGEQYF. The CDR3 DNA sequence: TGTGCCAGCAGTTTGACAGGCATGGGGGAGCAGTACTTC.

This chain links TRBV6-5 with TRBJ2-5; 7 bases align to TRBD1. V was pared by 7 bases and J by 5 bases, with 10 bases of the junction left unmatched. CDR3 length equals 14 residues. In germline, CDR1 is MNHEY, CDR2 SVGAGI. In DNA, the CDR3 is TGTGCCAGCACCTCGACAGGGATGGAGGAGACCCAGTACTTC. Translated, it gives CASTSTGMEETQYF.

The V and J genes are TRBV5-1 and TRBJ2-7; 8 positions agree with TRBD1. This CDR3 spans 14 amino acids. The germline CDR1 and CDR2 sequences are SGHRS and YFSETQ. The trim removed 2 bases at V and 7 bases at J, leaving 8 bases unmatched. In nucleotides, the CDR3 is TGCGCCAGCAGCTTTAGCCAGGGGGCAGGGGAGCAGTACTTC. Protein: CASSFSQGAGEQYF.

This rearrangement joins TRBV19 to TRBJ1-6; no definite D call. Germline V CDR1 and CDR2: LNHDA, SQIVND (reference sequence). Trimming removed 7 bases from V and 11 bases from J, with 21 bases in between. The CDR3 sequence is 15 residues long. Written as DNA, the CDR3 is TGTGCCAGTACCCCCGTCCCCGCGGGCCGTACACCCCTCCACTTT. It translates to CASTPVPAGRTPLHF.

This clone was found a few times. This chain connects TRBV7-9 to TRBJ2-7; TRBD1 matches at 11 bases. The CDR3 runs to 15 residues. Germline CDR1 is SEHNR and CDR2 is FQNEAQ (reference sequence). The trim removed 0 bases at V and 3 bases at J, leaving 1 base unmatched. CDR3: CASSLAGTGGYEQYF. CDR3 DNA: TGTGCCAGCAGCTTAGCCGGGACAGGGGGCTACGAGCAGTACTTC.

The chain is built from TRBV11-3 and TRBJ1-1; D is ambiguous. The V end lost 5 bases, the J end lost 1 base, and 11 bases lay between the germline ends. CDR1 and CDR2 from the germline V gene are SGHNT and YENEEA. The CDR3 covers 14 residues. CDR3 DNA sequence: TGTGCCAGCAGCGCTATACGACAGAACACTGAAGCTTTCTTT. Translating it yields CASSAIRQNTEAFF.

CDR3 sequence reads: CAISDRERNQPQHF. For the CDR3, the DNA is TGTGCCATCAGTGACAGGGAACGTAATCAGCCCCAGCATTTT. V is TRBV10-3 and J is TRBJ1-5, with a possible D match to TRBD1 (5 bases). Germline-derived CDR1 and CDR2 are ENHRY and SYGVKD. The CDR3 length is 14 residues. The V end was cut by 3 bases, the J end by 4 bases, with 10 bases between.

The chain carries TRBV6-1 and TRBJ1-6, with D perhaps TRBD1 (6 bases). Germline CDR1 MNHNS, CDR2 SASEGT. V was pared by 0 bases and J by 7 bases, with 13 bases between. This CDR3 is built from 16 residues. The CDR3 reads CASSEAGGGRNSPLHF. The CDR3 DNA reads TGTGCCAGCAGTGAAGCGGGAGGGGGTAGAAATTCACCCCTCCACTTT.

The chain recombines TRBV5-1 with TRBJ2-6, with D possibly matching TRBD1 (5 bases). Germline CDR1 and CDR2: SGHRS and YFSETQ. Trimming shortened V by 1 base and J by 5 bases, and 19 bases separated the two germline ends. The CDR3 has 18 amino acids. The CDR3 protein is CASSLTGVAVIRANVLTF. CDR3 in DNA: TGCGCCAGCAGCTTGACAGGAGTAGCCGTTATTAGGGCCAACGTCCTGACTTTC. The entire variable domain, with the rest obtained from reference TRBV5-1 and TRBJ2-6, is as follows: KAGVTQTPRYLIKTRGQQVTLSCSPISGHRSVSWYQQTPGQGLQFLFEYFSETQRNKGNFPGRFSGRQFSNSRSEMNVSTLELGDSALYLCASSLTGVAVIRANVLTFGAGSRLTVL.